These T cell receptor beta chains were read from a single sample in a study of human T cells and chemical hapten exposure. TCRdb called the RACE reads again in MiXCR, with one record for every CDR3 protein. The sample holds more than 85,000 distinct CDR3 sequences; roughly 11% are singletons and the top ten take less than 2.5%. This specimen consisted of whole blood, obtained in connection with sensitization to the hapten diphenylcyclopropenone (DPC). The source of these receptors is a man aged 35 to 55 with alopecia areata. Some clones in this sample may be carry-over from other donors' samples. CDR3s include the opening cysteine and the closing phenylalanine or tryptophan.

>TRBJ1-1|TRBV5-8
CASSLRGNTEAFF
>TRBJ2-5|TRBV5-1
CASSLTGGSGETQYF
>TRBJ2-2|TRBV14
CASSLRRARSGELFF
>TRBJ2-7|TRBV19
CASSPSPGLAGPSEQYF
>TRBJ1-2|TRBV6-1
CASSEARTGSGIF
>TRBJ2-3|TRBV28
CASTFPGADTQYF
>TRBJ2-7|TRBV20-1
CSARDGASGSELRSYEQYF
>TRBJ1-5|TRBV6-1
CASTEPDSNQPQHF
>TRBJ2-7|TRBV7-2
CASNSRGEGGFYEQYF
>TRBJ2-1|TRBV29-1
CSVEVRPLNEQFF
>TRBJ2-3|TRBV10-3
CAITDDRGHTDTQYF
>TRBJ1-1|TRBV7-9
CASSGTGGLEAFF
>TRBJ2-4|TRBV12-3/TRBV12-4
CASSFEGSKNIQYF
>TRBJ1-4|TRBV6-1
CASSEDRAGEKLFF
>TRBJ2-3|TRBV6-5
CASSYVAGGDTQYF
>TRBJ1-5|TRBV20-1
CSALQRERGQPQHF
>TRBJ1-4|TRBV6-5
CASSYAPGLGSEKLFF
>TRBJ2-3|TRBV6-1
CATTEGGGSTDTQYF
>TRBJ1-5|TRBV20-1
CSDYPGVGGSNQPQHF
>TRBJ2-1|TRBV11-3
CASSFRSPGNEQFF
>TRBJ2-5|TRBV7-9
CASSLGGFGTGFSETQYF
>TRBJ2-3|TRBV5-1
CASSLGLRTDTQYF
>TRBJ1-1|TRBV7-9
CASSLGYGGPSIEAFF
>TRBJ1-2|TRBV5-1
CASSLGTGDRSGYTF
>TRBJ2-7|TRBV7-9
CASSLEALRPYF
>TRBJ1-4|TRBV5-6
CASSSGQTFEKLFF
>TRBJ1-6|TRBV6-6
CASRINSPLHF
>TRBJ1-3|TRBV12-3/TRBV12-4
CASTLYRNTIYF
>TRBJ2-1|TRBV7-8
CASSYRDAPPWNEQFF
>TRBJ2-5|TRBV7-2
CASSQDLTGTQYF
>TRBJ2-3|TRBV10-3
CAIRGAPTDTQYF
>TRBJ2-1|TRBV5-1
CASSSQGPRDNEQFF
>TRBJ2-1|TRBV7-2
CASSLSLGGNEQFF
>TRBJ2-1|TRBV6-5
CASSYLAGGPSGEQFF
>TRBJ1-5|TRBV30
CAWSVWSGGNQPQHF
>TRBJ2-1|TRBV20-1
CSADPSGRALGYNEQFF
>TRBJ2-3|TRBV20-1
CSARGRTSGRSDTQYF
>TRBJ1-4|TRBV18
CASSPSRDRRATNEKLFF
>TRBJ2-1|TRBV7-2
CASSPGPANEQFF
>TRBJ2-5|TRBV10-3
CAISESSGLGETQYF
>TRBJ2-7|TRBV7-2
CASSLGVANYEQYF
>TRBJ2-5|TRBV3-1
CASSQDVEGPETQYF
>TRBJ1-5|TRBV12-3/TRBV12-4
CASSPSSLSNQPQHF
>TRBJ2-1|TRBV7-2
CASSLVSEQFF
>TRBJ1-1|TRBV6-2/TRBV6-3
CASSYRAGTEAYF
>TRBJ2-1|TRBV14
CASSQMGGTTTYNEQFF
>TRBJ2-1|TRBV9
CASSVQELGGEQFF
>TRBJ2-3|TRBV7-2
CASSLDVAGTSDTQYF
>TRBJ1-1|TRBV5-1
CASAPDRVETEAFF